This T cell receptor beta chain was recorded in a study of blood T cell repertoires in COVID-19. Profiling relied on immunoSEQ multiplex PCR, and the TCRdb table lists in-frame clones only, not all of them. The sample has about 88,000 clones; about nine tenths are singletons. From germline, CDR1 is SGHNT and CDR2 YENEEA. V was shortened by 3 bases and J by 8 bases, with 17 bases between the two germline ends. The CDR3 spans 15 residues. The rearrangement uses TRBV11-3 and TRBJ2-1; D is possibly TRBD1 (6 bases). Sequences were obtained from peripheral blood. This sequence originates from a man aged 18 to 30 with COVID-19, enrolled during active disease. Here the CDR3 reads CASSLGAGWGDEQFF. In nucleotides, the CDR3 is TGTGCCAGCAGCTTGGGGGCGGGCTGGGGCGATGAGCAGTTCTTC.